These T cell receptor beta chains were read from a single sample in a study of blood T cell repertoires in COVID-19. TCRdb's table, derived via immunoSEQ multiplex PCR, lists solely in-frame clones and lacks some. The table lists more than 350,000 clones, 85% to 90% of them singletons, with approximately 1% in the top ten. Sequencing input: PBMCs or T cells enriched from blood (not recorded which). The receptors come from a man between 18 and 29 years old who had recovered from COVID-19. CDR3s include the opening cysteine and the closing phenylalanine or tryptophan. The D gene is left open where the match is weak. Size is omitted from some rows. Given values are once, few, many or a class for expanded clones.

j_gene | abundance | d_gene | v_gene | CDR3aa | CDR3nt
TRBJ2-7 | few | TRBD1 | TRBV5-1 | CASSSPSTGVPYEQYF | TGCGCCAGCAGCTCCCCCTCGACAGGGGTCCCCTACGAGCAGTACTTC
TRBJ1-2 | NA | NA | TRBV6-5 | CASSEAGDYGYTF | TGTGCCAGCAGCGAGGCGGGGGACTATGGCTACACCTTC
TRBJ2-5 | NA | NA | TRBV12-3/TRBV12-4 | CASKFAGGETQYF | TGTGCCAGCAAATTCGCGGGCGGGGAGACCCAGTACTTC
TRBJ2-7 | once | NA | TRBV3-1/TRBV3-2 | CASSLDTSYEQYF | TGTGCCAGCAGCCTTGACACTAGCTACGAGCAGTACTTC
TRBJ2-2 | NA | NA | TRBV5-5 | CASSPGGTVIGELFF | TGTGCCAGCAGCCCTGGGGGGACAGTCATAGGGGAGCTGTTTTTT
TRBJ2-1 | NA | TRBD2 | TRBV7-2 | CASSPASSGGYNEQFF | TGTGCCAGCAGCCCGGCATCTAGCGGGGGCTACAATGAGCAGTTCTTC
TRBJ1-1 | NA | TRBD1 | TRBV9 | CASSTDRAEMNTEAFF | TGTGCCAGCAGCACGGACAGGGCGGAGATGAACACTGAAGCTTTCTTT
TRBJ2-1 | NA | NA | TRBV7-3 | CASSPQGLSSYNEQFF | TGTGCCAGCAGCCCACAGGGCCTAAGCTCCTACAATGAGCAGTTCTTC
TRBJ2-7 | NA | TRBD1 | TRBV11-2 | CASSLGQGGTYEQYF | TGTGCCAGCAGCCTTGGACAGGGGGGTACCTACGAGCAGTACTTC
TRBJ2-4 | few | TRBD1 | TRBV9 | CASSTRGQGKNIQYF | TGTGCCAGCAGCACGAGGGGACAGGGGAAAAACATTCAGTACTTC
TRBJ2-1 | NA | NA | TRBV27 | CASSFGQNEQFF | TGTGCCAGCAGTTTTGGGCAAAATGAGCAGTTCTTC
TRBJ2-1 | NA | TRBD2 | TRBV10-3 | CAITQTSGGLNEQFF | TGTGCCATCACACAGACTAGCGGGGGTTTAAATGAGCAGTTCTTC
TRBJ1-2 | few | NA | TRBV6-1 | CASSESSPRAYGYTF | TGTGCCAGCAGTGAAAGCAGTCCCAGGGCCTATGGCTACACCTTC
TRBJ2-5 | NA | TRBD2 | TRBV5-4 | CASSSSGGAAETQYF | TGTGCCAGCAGCTCTAGCGGGGGGGCGGCAGAGACCCAGTACTTC
TRBJ1-2 | NA | TRBD1 | TRBV6-5 | CASSYSIGTAGYGYTF | TGTGCCAGCAGTTACTCGATTGGGACAGCCGGTTATGGCTACACCTTC
TRBJ2-1 | NA | NA | TRBV20-1 | CSASRSYNNEQFF | TGCAGTGCTAGTCGGTCTTATAACAATGAGCAGTTCTTC
TRBJ1-1 | NA | NA | TRBV27 | CASSTTGMNTEAFF | TGTGCCAGCAGTACAACAGGTATGAACACTGAAGCTTTCTTT
TRBJ1-2 | NA | TRBD1 | TRBV5-6 | CASSSLAERGQDGYTF | TGTGCCAGCAGCTCACTAGCCGAGAGGGGGCAGGATGGCTACACCTTC
TRBJ1-1 | once | NA | TRBV9 | CASSVGDTEAFF | TGTGCCAGCAGCGTCGGGGACACTGAAGCTTTCTTT
TRBJ2-3 | NA | NA | TRBV5-5 | CASSPVPRHSTDTQYF | TGTGCCAGCAGCCCAGTCCCTCGTCACAGCACAGATACGCAGTATTTT
TRBJ2-7 | NA | TRBD1 | TRBV9 | CASSVGQASYEQYF | TGTGCCAGCAGCGTCGGACAGGCCTCCTACGAGCAGTACTTC
TRBJ2-7 | NA | NA | TRBV2 | CASSEGAGDYEQYF | TGTGCCAGCAGTGAGGGGGCAGGTGACTACGAGCAGTACTTC
TRBJ1-1 | NA | TRBD1 | TRBV3-1/TRBV3-2 | CASSLDVQGCRTEAFF | TGTGCCAGCAGCCTAGACGTACAGGGGTGTCGCACTGAAGCTTTCTTT
TRBJ1-5 | NA | NA | TRBV18 | CASSPGGVNQPQHF | TGTGCCAGCTCACCAGGAGGGGTGAATCAGCCCCAGCATTTT
TRBJ2-1 | NA | TRBD1 | TRBV18 | CASSPMDRVGDEQFF | TGTGCCAGCTCCCCCATGGACAGGGTTGGGGATGAGCAGTTCTTC
TRBJ1-4 | NA | NA | TRBV6-6 | CASRPGGGATNEKLFF | TGTGCCAGCCGTCCGGGGGGTGGGGCGACTAATGAAAAACTGTTTTTT
TRBJ2-3 | NA | NA | TRBV7-9 | CASSPTDTQYF | TGTGCCAGCAGCCCTACAGATACGCAGTATTTT
TRBJ1-1 | NA | NA | TRBV3-1/TRBV3-2 | CASSQARAYYTEAFF | TGTGCCAGCAGCCAAGCGAGGGCCTATTACACTGAAGCTTTCTTT
TRBJ2-5 | NA | NA | TRBV2 | CASSGNLLRNQETQYF | TGTGCCAGCAGTGGAAACCTCCTCAGGAACCAAGAGACCCAGTACTTC
TRBJ1-1 | NA | TRBD1 | TRBV7-6 | CASSSLLQGARTEAFF | TGTGCCAGCAGCTCCCTCCTACAGGGGGCGCGCACTGAAGCTTTCTTT
TRBJ2-1 | NA | TRBD2 | TRBV19 | CASSAVAGDYNEQFF | TGTGCCAGTAGCGCAGTTGCGGGAGACTACAATGAGCAGTTCTTC
TRBJ1-2 | NA | NA | TRBV7-8 | CASSGRDTGIGGYTF | TGTGCCAGCAGCGGACGGGACACGGGGATCGGTGGCTACACCTTC
TRBJ1-5 | NA | NA | TRBV16 | CASRGAAPNQPQHF | TGTGCCAGCAGGGGAGCGGCCCCGAATCAGCCCCAGCATTTT
TRBJ2-6 | NA | TRBD2 | TRBV4-2 | CASSQKVSGGFGSGANVLTF | TGTGCCAGCAGCCAAAAGGTTAGCGGGGGGTTTGGCTCTGGGGCCAACGTCCTGACTTTC
TRBJ1-2 | NA | TRBD1 | TRBV27 | CASSSTGGDYGYTF | TGTGCCAGCAGTTCGACAGGGGGAGACTATGGCTACACCTTC
TRBJ2-2 | NA | NA | TRBV11-2 | CASSLDSAGELFF | TGTGCCAGCAGCTTAGATAGTGCCGGGGAGCTGTTTTTT
TRBJ2-5 | NA | TRBD1 | TRBV7-6 | CASSLFGTGRGETQYF | TGTGCCAGCAGCTTATTCGGGACAGGGCGCGGAGAGACCCAGTACTTC
TRBJ2-6 | NA | TRBD1 | TRBV10-2 | CASSDMGQETSSGANVLTF | TGCGCCAGCAGTGATATGGGACAGGAAACGAGCTCTGGGGCCAACGTCCTGACTTTC
TRBJ1-1 | NA | NA | TRBV18 | CASSRDTNTEAFF | TGTGCCAGCTCAAGGGACACGAACACTGAAGCTTTCTTT
TRBJ1-1 | NA | NA | TRBV6-2/TRBV6-3 | CASSWPQGTEAFF | TGTGCCAGCAGTTGGCCCCAGGGGACTGAAGCTTTCTTT